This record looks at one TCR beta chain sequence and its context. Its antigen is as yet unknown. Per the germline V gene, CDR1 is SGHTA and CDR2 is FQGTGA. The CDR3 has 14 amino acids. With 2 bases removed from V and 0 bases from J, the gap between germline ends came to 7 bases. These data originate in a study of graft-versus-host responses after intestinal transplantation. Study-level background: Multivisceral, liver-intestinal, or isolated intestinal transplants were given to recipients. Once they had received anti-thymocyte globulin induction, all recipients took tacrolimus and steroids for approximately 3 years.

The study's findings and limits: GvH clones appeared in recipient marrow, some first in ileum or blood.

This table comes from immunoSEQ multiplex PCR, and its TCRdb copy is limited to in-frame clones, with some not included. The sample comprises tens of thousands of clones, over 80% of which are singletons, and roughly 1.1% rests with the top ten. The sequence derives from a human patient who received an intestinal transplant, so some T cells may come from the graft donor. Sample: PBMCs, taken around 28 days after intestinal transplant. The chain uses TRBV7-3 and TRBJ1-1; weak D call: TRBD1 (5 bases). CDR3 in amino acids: CASSLSGLNTEAFF. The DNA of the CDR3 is TGTGCCAGCAGCTTATCAGGGTTGAACACTGAAGCTTTCTTT. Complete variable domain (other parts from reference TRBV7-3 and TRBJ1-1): GAGVSQTPSNKVTEKGKYVELRCDPISGHTALYWYRQSLGQGPEFLIYFQGTGAADDSGLPNDRFFAVRPEGSVSTLKIQRTERGDSAVYLCASSLSGLNTEAFFGQGTRLTVV.